This TCR beta chain was sequenced for a study of cytomegalovirus exposure and HLA in healthy donors. Researchers ran the PCR with 60 Vbeta and 13 Jbeta primers. The protocol was immunoSEQ multiplex PCR, while the TCRdb copy is restricted to in-frame clones and leaves out a portion. The table records around 130,000 clones, around 81% of them present only once. Study observations and caveats: Relative to the approximately 680-donor mean, N-insertions were reportedly fewer in an Asian-associated ancestry cluster in a later analysis. Listed as cytomegalovirus-associated were 164 TCR beta chains. Most sequenced TCRs were rare (though some public TCRs occurred in many donors).

The CDR3 consists of 16 residues. Notes on this clone: The antigen remains unidentified.

The J gene is TRBJ2-5, the V gene TRBV12-2; TRBD1, the D gene given by the table, was not confirmed from the DNA. The DNA end favors TRBJ2-7, so the J call may be wrong. TRBV12-2 is termed a pseudogene. The sequencing sample was made of PBMCs. The TCR was taken from a man aged 18 to 35 in good health and CMV-seronegative. The CDR3 protein is CASRRGGDRPSYEQYF. The DNA for the CDR3 is TGTGCAAGTCGGAGAGGAGGGGACAGGCCCTCCTACGAGCAGTACTTC.